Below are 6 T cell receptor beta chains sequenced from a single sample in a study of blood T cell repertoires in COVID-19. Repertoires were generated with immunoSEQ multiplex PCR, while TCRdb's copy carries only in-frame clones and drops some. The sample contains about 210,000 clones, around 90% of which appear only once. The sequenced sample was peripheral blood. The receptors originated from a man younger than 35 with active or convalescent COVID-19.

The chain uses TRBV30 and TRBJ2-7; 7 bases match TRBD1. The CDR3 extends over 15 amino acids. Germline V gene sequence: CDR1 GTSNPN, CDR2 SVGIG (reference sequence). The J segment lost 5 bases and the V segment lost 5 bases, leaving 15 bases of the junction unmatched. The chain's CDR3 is CAWGSPDRLGNEQYF. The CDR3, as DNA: TGTGCCTGGGGGTCCCCGGACAGGTTGGGGAACGAGCAGTACTTC.

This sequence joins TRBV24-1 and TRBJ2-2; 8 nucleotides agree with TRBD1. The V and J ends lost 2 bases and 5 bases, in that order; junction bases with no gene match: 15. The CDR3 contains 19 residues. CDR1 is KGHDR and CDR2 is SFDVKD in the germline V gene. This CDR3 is CATSDSHENTGGYTGELFF. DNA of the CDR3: TGTGCCACCAGTGATTCCCACGAAAACACAGGGGGGTATACCGGGGAGCTGTTTTTT.

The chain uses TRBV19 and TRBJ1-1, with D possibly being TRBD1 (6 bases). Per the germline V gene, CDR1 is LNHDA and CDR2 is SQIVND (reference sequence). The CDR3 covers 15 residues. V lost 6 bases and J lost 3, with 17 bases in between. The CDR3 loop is CASSPDSSGYTEAFF. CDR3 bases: TGTGCCAGTAGCCCGGACAGCTCGGGGTACACTGAAGCTTTCTTT.

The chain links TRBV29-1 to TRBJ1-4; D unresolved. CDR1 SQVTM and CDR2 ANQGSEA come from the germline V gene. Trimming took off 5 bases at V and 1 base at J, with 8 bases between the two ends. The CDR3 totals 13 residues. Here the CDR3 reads CSVRRLTNEKLFF. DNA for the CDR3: TGCAGCGTTCGACGACTAACTAATGAAAAACTGTTTTTT.

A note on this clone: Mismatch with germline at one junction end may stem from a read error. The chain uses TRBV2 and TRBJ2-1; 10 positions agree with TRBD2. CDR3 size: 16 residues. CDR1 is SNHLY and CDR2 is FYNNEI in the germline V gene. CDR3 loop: CASREGLADSYNEQFF. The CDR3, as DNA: TGTGCCAGCAGAGAAGGACTAGCGGACTCCTACAATGAGCAGTTCTTC.

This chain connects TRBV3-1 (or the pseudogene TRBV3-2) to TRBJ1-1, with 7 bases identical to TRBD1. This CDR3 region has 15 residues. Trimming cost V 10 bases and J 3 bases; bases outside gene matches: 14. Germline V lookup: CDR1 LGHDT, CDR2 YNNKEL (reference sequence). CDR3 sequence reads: CATTGDFGLHTEAFF. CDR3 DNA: TGTGCCACCACAGGGGATTTTGGTTTACACACTGAAGCTTTCTTT.